These T cell receptor beta chains were read from a single sample in a study of T cell responses to AZD1222 COVID-19 vaccine. Generated by immunoSEQ multiplex PCR, the TCRdb table keeps only in-frame clones and is missing some. The sample has about 190,000 clones; roughly nine tenths are singletons. Specimen: peripheral blood, collected on day 0 of AZD1222 vaccination. Every receptor here comes from an adult in good health. Each CDR3 is given with its conserved first and last residue. D genes are given only for firm matches. Size is stated for part of the rows, as once, few or many counts, or as a class when the clone is expanded.

CDR3 protein,CDR3 DNA,V gene,D gene,clone size,J gene,CDR3 length
CASSLFQGGETQYF,TGTGCCAGCAGCTTATTTCAGGGGGGAGAGACCCAGTACTTC,TRBV7-9,NA,NA,TRBJ2-5,14
CATSDLMTGWEQFF,TGTGCCACCAGTGATTTGATGACAGGCTGGGAGCAGTTCTTC,TRBV24-1,NA,NA,TRBJ2-1,14
CASSQSVVTNEKLFF,TGTGCCAGCAGCCAAAGTGTCGTTACTAATGAAAAACTGTTTTTT,TRBV14,NA,once,TRBJ1-4,15
CASNQRGREETQYF,TGTGCCAGCAACCAAAGGGGGCGTGAAGAGACCCAGTACTTC,TRBV11-1,TRBD1,NA,TRBJ2-5,14
CASSFGAEAFF,TGTGCCAGCAGCTTTGGGGCTGAAGCTTTCTTT,TRBV5-6,NA,NA,TRBJ1-1,11
CASRQQGRNTEAFF,TGTGCCAGCAGGCAACAGGGGAGGAACACTGAAGCTTTCTTT,TRBV2,TRBD1,NA,TRBJ1-1,14
CASSPGTGSGQPQHF,TGTGCCAGCAGCCCCGGGACAGGGTCGGGTCAGCCCCAGCATTTT,TRBV3-1/TRBV3-2,TRBD1,NA,TRBJ1-5,15
CAGHTGLANTGELFF,TGTGCCGGCCATACGGGACTAGCTAACACCGGGGAGCTGTTTTTT,TRBV6-5,TRBD2,once,TRBJ2-2,15
CASSGPGQGLTF,TGTGCCAGCAGCGGACCGGGACAGGGCCTCACCTTC,TRBV9,TRBD1,NA,TRBJ1-2,12
CASSPDRLRYEQYF,TGTGCCAGCAGCCCTGACAGGTTACGCTACGAGCAGTACTTC,TRBV7-2,NA,NA,TRBJ2-7,14
CASSLGVYEQYF,TGTGCCAGCAGCCTAGGGGTGTACGAGCAGTACTTC,TRBV7-2,NA,NA,TRBJ2-7,12
CATSDFEGYTF,TGTGCCACCAGTGATTTTGAAGGCTACACCTTC,TRBV24-1,NA,NA,TRBJ1-2,11
CASSGSKDREDYPNTEAFF,TGTGCCAGTAGTGGGTCCAAGGACAGGGAGGATTATCCCAACACTGAAGCTTTCTTT,TRBV19,TRBD1,NA,TRBJ1-1,19
CASSPLGPGDYGYTF,TGTGCCAGCAGTCCCCTAGGTCCAGGTGACTATGGCTACACCTTC,TRBV6-5,NA,once,TRBJ1-2,15
CAWSVDSTGGNVLTF,TGTGCCTGGAGTGTAGACTCGACAGGGGGCAACGTCCTGACTTTC,TRBV30,TRBD1,NA,TRBJ2-6,15
CASSLRVKTQYF,TGTGCCAGCAGCTTAAGGGTAAAGACCCAGTACTTC,TRBV12-3/TRBV12-4,NA,NA,TRBJ2-5,12
CASSPTKEPSLAKNIQYF,TGTGCCAGCAGCCCCACGAAGGAACCTTCCTTAGCCAAAAACATTCAGTACTTC,TRBV7-2,NA,NA,TRBJ2-4,18
CASTSSRQGFGNQPQHF,TGTGCCAGCACGAGCTCCCGGCAAGGGTTCGGCAATCAGCCCCAGCATTTT,TRBV5-6,NA,NA,TRBJ1-5,17
CASSLSQGGVGYGYTF,TGTGCCAGCAGCTTATCCCAGGGTGGGGTTGGGTATGGCTACACCTTC,TRBV7-8,NA,NA,TRBJ1-2,16
CASSYSRGNEQFF,TGTGCCAGCAGTTACTCTCGGGGGAATGAGCAGTTCTTC,TRBV6-2/TRBV6-3,NA,NA,TRBJ2-1,13
CASSFGESSYNSPLHF,TGTGCCAGCAGTTTCGGGGAAAGCTCCTATAATTCACCCCTCCACTTT,TRBV27,NA,NA,TRBJ1-6,16
CASSQAHNYGYTF,TGTGCCAGCAGCCAAGCGCACAACTATGGCTACACCTTC,TRBV3-1/TRBV3-2,NA,NA,TRBJ1-2,13
CASSDSRGGNEQFF,TGTGCCAGCAGTGACTCTCGGGGGGGCAATGAGCAGTTCTTC,TRBV6-4,TRBD2,NA,TRBJ2-1,14
CASLAGGTDTQYF,TGCGCCTCCCTAGCGGGGGGCACAGATACGCAGTATTTT,TRBV5-1,TRBD2,NA,TRBJ2-3,13
CASGPRNQPQHF,TGTGCCTCCGGGCCACGCAATCAGCCCCAGCATTTT,TRBV2,NA,NA,TRBJ1-5,12
CASSVGGTGASPLHF,TGTGCCAGCAGCGTGGGAGGGACAGGGGCCTCACCCCTCCACTTT,TRBV9,TRBD1,NA,TRBJ1-6,15
CAISESRDTQYF,TGTGCCATCAGTGAGTCTAGGGATACGCAGTATTTT,TRBV10-3,NA,NA,TRBJ2-3,12
CASSQGRGVGQPQHF,TGCGCCAGCAGCCAAGGAAGGGGGGTCGGTCAGCCCCAGCATTTT,TRBV4-3,NA,NA,TRBJ1-5,15
CASSLGWTFWDMREKLFF,TGTGCCAGCAGCTTAGGCTGGACGTTCTGGGATATGCGTGAAAAACTGTTTTTT,TRBV7-8,NA,once,TRBJ1-4,18
CASSFRGETQYF,TGTGCCAGCAGCTTCAGGGGAGAGACCCAGTACTTC,TRBV9,NA,NA,TRBJ2-5,12
CASSLGGLPYNEQFF,TGTGCCAGCAGCCTTGGGGGGCTTCCCTACAATGAGCAGTTCTTC,TRBV7-6,NA,NA,TRBJ2-1,15
CASTRGDEQFF,TGTGCCAGTACCAGGGGGGACGAGCAGTTCTTC,TRBV6-5,NA,NA,TRBJ2-1,11
CASSSTDYGYTF,TGTGCCAGCAGTTCGACAGACTATGGCTACACCTTC,TRBV28,NA,NA,TRBJ1-2,12
CASSQGRGNEQFF,TGTGCCAGCAGCCAAGGAAGGGGGAATGAGCAGTTCTTC,TRBV14,NA,few,TRBJ2-1,13
CASSLAGQPTGANVLTF,TGTGCCAGCAGCCTAGCTGGACAGCCGACTGGGGCCAACGTCCTGACTTTC,TRBV3-1/TRBV3-2,NA,NA,TRBJ2-6,17
CASSQDRSSGTYEQYF,TGCGCCAGCAGCCAAGATCGGAGTAGCGGGACCTACGAGCAGTACTTC,TRBV4-1,TRBD2,few,TRBJ2-7,16
CASSLFLNEKLFF,TGTGCCAGCAGTTTATTCTTGAATGAAAAACTGTTTTTT,TRBV12-3/TRBV12-4,NA,NA,TRBJ1-4,13
CASSYSISSGVAKNIQYF,TGTGCCAGCAGTTACTCGATTTCTAGCGGGGTAGCCAAAAACATTCAGTACTTC,TRBV6-2/TRBV6-3,TRBD2,NA,TRBJ2-4,18
CASSQPTGTYQPQHF,TGCGCCAGCAGCCAGCCGACAGGGACTTATCAGCCCCAGCATTTT,TRBV4-1,TRBD1,NA,TRBJ1-5,15
CASSILTAVRTGELFF,TGTGCCAGTAGTATTTTGACGGCCGTCCGCACCGGGGAGCTGTTTTTT,TRBV19,NA,NA,TRBJ2-2,16
CASSKAWDKGGNTIYF,TGTGCCAGCAGCAAGGCGTGGGACAAAGGGGGAAACACCATATATTTT,TRBV21-1,NA,once,TRBJ1-3,16
CASSQGQNSPLHF,TGTGCCAGCTCTCAGGGGCAGAATTCACCCCTCCACTTT,TRBV18,NA,NA,TRBJ1-6,13
CASSIPAGGKSNYGYTF,TGTGCCAGTAGTATCCCGGCAGGGGGCAAATCTAACTATGGCTACACCTTC,TRBV19,TRBD1,once,TRBJ1-2,17
CASSNSGIQETQYF,TGTGCCAGCAGCAACTCGGGAATCCAAGAGACCCAGTACTTC,TRBV7-3,NA,NA,TRBJ2-5,14
CASSLGQGSWDEQYF,TGTGCCAGCAGCTTAGGACAGGGGTCGTGGGACGAGCAGTACTTC,TRBV7-2,TRBD1,NA,TRBJ2-7,15